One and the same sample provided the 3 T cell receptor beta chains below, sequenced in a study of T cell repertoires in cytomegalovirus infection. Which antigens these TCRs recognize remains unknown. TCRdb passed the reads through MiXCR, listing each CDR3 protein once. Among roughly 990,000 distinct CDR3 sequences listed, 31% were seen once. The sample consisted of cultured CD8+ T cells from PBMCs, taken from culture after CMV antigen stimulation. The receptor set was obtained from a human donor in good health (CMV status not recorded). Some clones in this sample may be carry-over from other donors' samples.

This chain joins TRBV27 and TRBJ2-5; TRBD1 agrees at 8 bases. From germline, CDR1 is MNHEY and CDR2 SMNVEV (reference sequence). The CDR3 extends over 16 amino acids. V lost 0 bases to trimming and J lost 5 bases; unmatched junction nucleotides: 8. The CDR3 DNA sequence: TGTGCCAGCAGTTTATCGGGCCAGGGGGCCTGGGAGACCCAGTACTTC. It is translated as CASSLSGQGAWETQYF.

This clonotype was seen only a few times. The CDR3 nucleotides read TGTGCCAGCAGTGAGAGGACAGGGGTGAATGAGCAGTTCTTC. Amino acid sequence: CASSERTGVNEQFF. The genes are TRBV25-1 and TRBJ2-1, with 9 bases matching TRBD1. J was trimmed by 7 bases and V by 3 bases; bases with no gene match: 4. The CDR3 runs to 14 residues. CDR1 is MGHDK, CDR2 SYGVNS, per germline.

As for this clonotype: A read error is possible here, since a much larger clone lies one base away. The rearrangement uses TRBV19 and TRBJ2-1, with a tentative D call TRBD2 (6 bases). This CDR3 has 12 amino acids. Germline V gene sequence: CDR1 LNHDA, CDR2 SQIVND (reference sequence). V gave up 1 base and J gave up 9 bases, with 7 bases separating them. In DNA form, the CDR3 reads TGTGCCAGTAGTATAGCGCGGGGTGAGCAGTTCTTC. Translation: CASSIARGEQFF.